Listed below are T cell receptor beta chains from one sample, sequenced in a study of shared clonotypes between healthy human individuals. Assay used: immunoSEQ multiplex PCR; TCRdb lists only in-frame clones, some missing. In the table there are 2 million to 2.5 million clones, less than 95% of which are singletons. Material for sequencing was naive CD4+ T cells from PBMCs. The source is a man aged 18 to 29 in good health. Some clones in this sample may be carry-over from other donors' samples. Each CDR3 is given with its conserved first and last residue. D genes are given only for firm matches. Only some rows state a clone size, as once, few, many or a class for expanded clones.

V gene: TRBV27; D gene: TRBD2; clone size: -; CDR3 length: 15; J gene: TRBJ2-4; CDR3 protein: CASSATSGSRNIQYF; CDR3 DNA: TGTGCCAGCAGTGCGACTAGCGGGAGCAGAAACATTCAGTACTTC
V gene: TRBV27; D gene: -; clone size: -; CDR3 length: 15; J gene: TRBJ2-2; CDR3 protein: CASSLEGPDTGELFF; CDR3 DNA: TGTGCCAGCAGTTTGGAGGGGCCGGACACCGGGGAGCTGTTTTTT
V gene: TRBV18; D gene: -; clone size: once; CDR3 length: 13; J gene: TRBJ2-3; CDR3 protein: CASSQSSTDTQYF; CDR3 DNA: TGTGCCAGCTCACAATCTAGCACAGATACGCAGTATTTT
V gene: TRBV5-1; D gene: TRBD2; clone size: once; CDR3 length: 14; J gene: TRBJ2-7; CDR3 protein: CASSLGTSLGEQYF; CDR3 DNA: TGCGCCAGCAGCTTGGGGACTAGCCTCGGGGAGCAGTACTTC
V gene: TRBV5-1; D gene: -; clone size: -; CDR3 length: 11; J gene: TRBJ2-5; CDR3 protein: CASRGVETQYF; CDR3 DNA: TGCGCCAGCCGGGGCGTAGAGACCCAGTACTTC
V gene: TRBV6-5; D gene: TRBD2; clone size: -; CDR3 length: 15; J gene: TRBJ2-7; CDR3 protein: CASSNRASGNYEQYF; CDR3 DNA: TGTGCCAGCAGCAACCGGGCTAGCGGCAACTACGAGCAGTACTTC
V gene: TRBV28; D gene: TRBD1; clone size: -; CDR3 length: 15; J gene: TRBJ1-2; CDR3 protein: CASSSRGQVFYGYTF; CDR3 DNA: TGTGCCAGCAGTTCCAGAGGACAGGTCTTCTATGGCTACACCTTC
V gene: TRBV5-8; D gene: -; clone size: -; CDR3 length: 15; J gene: TRBJ2-1; CDR3 protein: CASSKTGTYYNEQFF; CDR3 DNA: TGTGCCAGCAGCAAGACAGGCACCTACTACAATGAGCAGTTCTTC
V gene: TRBV5-1; D gene: -; clone size: -; CDR3 length: 15; J gene: TRBJ2-5; CDR3 protein: CASSLGNTKGETQYF; CDR3 DNA: TGCGCCAGCAGCTTGGGAAACACCAAGGGAGAGACCCAGTACTTC
V gene: TRBV4-3; D gene: -; clone size: -; CDR3 length: 14; J gene: TRBJ2-7; CDR3 protein: CASSQDPRDRRQYF; CDR3 DNA: TGCGCCAGCAGCCAAGATCCCCGGGATCGCCGCCAGTACTTC
V gene: TRBV9; D gene: -; clone size: few; CDR3 length: 14; J gene: TRBJ1-2; CDR3 protein: CASSESPGGAGYTF; CDR3 DNA: TGTGCCAGCAGCGAGAGCCCGGGGGGCGCCGGCTACACCTTC
V gene: TRBV10-3; D gene: -; clone size: once; CDR3 length: 15; J gene: TRBJ1-1; CDR3 protein: CAISESWYPNTEAFF; CDR3 DNA: TGTGCCATCAGTGAGTCGTGGTACCCGAACACTGAAGCTTTCTTT
V gene: TRBV4-3; D gene: TRBD1; clone size: -; CDR3 length: 16; J gene: TRBJ2-5; CDR3 protein: CASSQEAAGQGETQYF; CDR3 DNA: TGCGCCAGCAGCCAAGAGGCCGCGGGACAGGGGGAGACCCAGTACTTC
V gene: TRBV27; D gene: -; clone size: -; CDR3 length: 16; J gene: TRBJ1-1; CDR3 protein: CASSSIAQGWNTEAFF; CDR3 DNA: TGTGCCAGCAGTTCCATCGCTCAGGGGTGGAACACTGAAGCTTTCTTT
V gene: TRBV27; D gene: -; clone size: -; CDR3 length: 19; J gene: TRBJ2-7; CDR3 protein: CASSSLASRTGYGSYEQYF; CDR3 DNA: TGTGCCAGCAGTTCCCTGGCCTCCCGTACAGGGTATGGCTCCTACGAGCAGTACTTC
V gene: TRBV9; D gene: -; clone size: -; CDR3 length: 14; J gene: TRBJ2-2; CDR3 protein: CASSTRTDTGELFF; CDR3 DNA: TGTGCCAGCAGCACGCGGACAGACACCGGGGAGCTGTTTTTT
V gene: TRBV5-1; D gene: -; clone size: -; CDR3 length: 13; J gene: TRBJ1-1; CDR3 protein: CASSSQGASEAFF; CDR3 DNA: TGCGCCAGCAGCTCACAGGGTGCCTCCGAAGCTTTCTTT
V gene: TRBV10-3; D gene: -; clone size: -; CDR3 length: 17; J gene: TRBJ1-5; CDR3 protein: CAISESIGSYSNQPQHF; CDR3 DNA: TGTGCCATCAGTGAGTCGATAGGCAGTTATAGCAATCAGCCCCAGCATTTT
V gene: TRBV5-1; D gene: -; clone size: few; CDR3 length: 13; J gene: TRBJ1-1; CDR3 protein: CASSPGLNTEAFF; CDR3 DNA: TGCGCCAGCAGCCCGGGATTGAACACTGAAGCTTTCTTT
V gene: TRBV7-9; D gene: TRBD1; clone size: -; CDR3 length: 14; J gene: TRBJ1-1; CDR3 protein: CASSSTGDGTEAFF; CDR3 DNA: TGTGCCAGCAGCTCCACAGGGGATGGCACTGAAGCTTTCTTT
V gene: TRBV21-1; D gene: -; clone size: -; CDR3 length: 15; J gene: TRBJ2-7; CDR3 protein: CASSKVPSATYEQYF; CDR3 DNA: TGTGCCAGCAGCAAAGTTCCTAGCGCCACCTACGAGCAGTACTTC
V gene: TRBV7-9; D gene: -; clone size: -; CDR3 length: 15; J gene: TRBJ2-3; CDR3 protein: CASSLDRAGTDTQYF; CDR3 DNA: TGTGCCAGCAGCTTAGATCGGGCGGGCACAGATACGCAGTATTTT
V gene: TRBV4-1; D gene: -; clone size: -; CDR3 length: 15; J gene: TRBJ2-3; CDR3 protein: CASSSPSPSTDTQYF; CDR3 DNA: TGCGCCAGCAGCTCGCCAAGCCCTAGCACAGATACGCAGTATTTT
V gene: TRBV28; D gene: -; clone size: -; CDR3 length: 13; J gene: TRBJ2-1; CDR3 protein: CASTPGQYNEQFF; CDR3 DNA: TGTGCCAGCACCCCTGGGCAGTACAATGAGCAGTTCTTC
V gene: TRBV5-1; D gene: TRBD1; clone size: once; CDR3 length: 16; J gene: TRBJ2-3; CDR3 protein: CASSLPGTGGTDTQYF; CDR3 DNA: TGCGCCAGCAGCCTACCCGGGACAGGGGGCACAGATACGCAGTATTTT
V gene: TRBV4-1; D gene: -; clone size: few; CDR3 length: 15; J gene: TRBJ1-2; CDR3 protein: CASSRQTGDNYGYTF; CDR3 DNA: TGCGCCAGCAGCCGACAGACAGGAGATAACTATGGCTACACCTTC
V gene: TRBV28; D gene: -; clone size: -; CDR3 length: 13; J gene: TRBJ1-3; CDR3 protein: CASSLDRGNTIYF; CDR3 DNA: TGTGCCAGCAGTTTAGACAGGGGAAACACCATATATTTT
V gene: TRBV2; D gene: TRBD1; clone size: -; CDR3 length: 15; J gene: TRBJ1-5; CDR3 protein: CASSDGTGINQPQHF; CDR3 DNA: TGTGCCAGCAGTGACGGGACAGGGATCAATCAGCCCCAGCATTTT
V gene: TRBV11-3; D gene: -; clone size: -; CDR3 length: 17; J gene: TRBJ2-1; CDR3 protein: CASSLDGGASSYNEQFF; CDR3 DNA: TGTGCCAGCAGCTTAGATGGCGGTGCATCGTCCTACAATGAGCAGTTCTTC
V gene: TRBV7-3; D gene: TRBD2; clone size: -; CDR3 length: 14; J gene: TRBJ2-1; CDR3 protein: CASSNPGGSGEQFF; CDR3 DNA: TGTGCCAGCAGCAATCCCGGGGGGAGCGGTGAGCAGTTCTTC
V gene: TRBV5-6; D gene: -; clone size: -; CDR3 length: 14; J gene: TRBJ1-2; CDR3 protein: CASSFPGTNYGYTF; CDR3 DNA: TGTGCCAGCAGCTTTCCAGGAACTAACTATGGCTACACCTTC
V gene: TRBV18; D gene: -; clone size: -; CDR3 length: 14; J gene: TRBJ2-5; CDR3 protein: CASSPPQLGETQYF; CDR3 DNA: TGTGCCAGCTCACCACCCCAGCTAGGAGAGACCCAGTACTTC
V gene: TRBV11-3; D gene: -; clone size: -; CDR3 length: 13; J gene: TRBJ2-1; CDR3 protein: CASSLGQYNEQFF; CDR3 DNA: TGTGCCAGCAGCCTCGGACAGTACAATGAGCAGTTCTTC
V gene: TRBV6-1; D gene: -; clone size: -; CDR3 length: 14; J gene: TRBJ2-7; CDR3 protein: CASSEGGNHYEQYF; CDR3 DNA: TGTGCCAGCAGTGAAGGAGGGAATCATTACGAGCAGTACTTC
V gene: TRBV7-2; D gene: TRBD2; clone size: -; CDR3 length: 19; J gene: TRBJ2-1; CDR3 protein: CASSPEPGLAGGPYNEQFF; CDR3 DNA: TGTGCCAGCAGCCCAGAGCCGGGACTAGCGGGAGGGCCCTACAATGAGCAGTTCTTC
V gene: TRBV28; D gene: -; clone size: once; CDR3 length: 15; J gene: TRBJ2-3; CDR3 protein: CASSLHAGITDTQYF; CDR3 DNA: TGTGCCAGCAGTTTGCACGCGGGAATCACAGATACGCAGTATTTT
V gene: TRBV5-1; D gene: -; clone size: -; CDR3 length: 15; J gene: TRBJ1-3; CDR3 protein: CASSWGAVSGNTIYF; CDR3 DNA: TGCGCCAGCAGCTGGGGGGCCGTCTCTGGAAACACCATATATTTT
V gene: TRBV5-1; D gene: -; clone size: -; CDR3 length: 15; J gene: TRBJ2-1; CDR3 protein: CASSLTQRAYNEQFF; CDR3 DNA: TGCGCCAGCAGCTTGACCCAGAGAGCCTACAATGAGCAGTTCTTC
V gene: TRBV7-9; D gene: -; clone size: -; CDR3 length: 13; J gene: TRBJ1-2; CDR3 protein: CASSLAQNYGYTF; CDR3 DNA: TGTGCCAGCAGCTTAGCACAAAACTATGGCTACACCTTC
V gene: TRBV19; D gene: -; clone size: -; CDR3 length: 13; J gene: TRBJ2-7; CDR3 protein: CASANSLAYEQYF; CDR3 DNA: TGTGCCAGCGCAAATTCGCTAGCCTACGAGCAGTACTTC
V gene: TRBV11-2; D gene: -; clone size: -; CDR3 length: 16; J gene: TRBJ2-5; CDR3 protein: CASSLGLVFTQETQYF; CDR3 DNA: TGTGCCAGCAGCTTAGGCCTGGTGTTCACCCAAGAGACCCAGTACTTC
V gene: TRBV7-9; D gene: -; clone size: once; CDR3 length: 15; J gene: TRBJ2-7; CDR3 protein: CASSSQGLDHHEQYF; CDR3 DNA: TGTGCCAGCAGCTCCCAGGGGCTCGACCACCACGAGCAGTACTTC
V gene: TRBV27; D gene: TRBD1; clone size: -; CDR3 length: 13; J gene: TRBJ1-2; CDR3 protein: CATADRGIGGYTF; CDR3 DNA: TGTGCCACCGCGGACAGGGGGATCGGTGGCTACACCTTC
V gene: TRBV5-6; D gene: TRBD1; clone size: -; CDR3 length: 17; J gene: TRBJ1-5; CDR3 protein: CASSLRQGLEGNQPQHF; CDR3 DNA: TGTGCCAGCAGCTTGAGACAGGGGTTGGAGGGCAATCAGCCCCAGCATTTT
V gene: TRBV11-3; D gene: -; clone size: -; CDR3 length: 16; J gene: TRBJ2-5; CDR3 protein: CASSLGPNVRGETQYF; CDR3 DNA: TGTGCCAGCAGCTTAGGTCCAAACGTAAGAGGAGAGACCCAGTACTTC
V gene: TRBV5-1; D gene: TRBD1; clone size: few; CDR3 length: 15; J gene: TRBJ1-1; CDR3 protein: CASSLGTGSTAEAFF; CDR3 DNA: TGCGCCAGCAGCTTGGGGACAGGGAGTACAGCTGAAGCTTTCTTT
V gene: TRBV2; D gene: -; clone size: -; CDR3 length: 14; J gene: TRBJ2-3; CDR3 protein: CASSELTLRDTQYF; CDR3 DNA: TGTGCCAGCAGTGAACTGACCCTACGGGATACGCAGTATTTT
V gene: TRBV6-1; D gene: -; clone size: once; CDR3 length: 13; J gene: TRBJ1-2; CDR3 protein: CASSDGRNYGYTF; CDR3 DNA: TGTGCCAGCAGTGACGGACGGAACTATGGCTACACCTTC
V gene: TRBV6-6; D gene: TRBD2; clone size: -; CDR3 length: 16; J gene: TRBJ2-7; CDR3 protein: CASSYPTSGNSYEQYF; CDR3 DNA: TGTGCCAGCAGTTACCCGACCAGCGGGAACTCCTACGAGCAGTACTTC
V gene: TRBV5-1; D gene: -; clone size: -; CDR3 length: 15; J gene: TRBJ2-5; CDR3 protein: CASSLVGTREETQYF; CDR3 DNA: TGCGCCAGCAGCTTGGTCGGGACCAGGGAGGAGACCCAGTACTTC
V gene: TRBV28; D gene: TRBD1; clone size: -; CDR3 length: 14; J gene: TRBJ1-4; CDR3 protein: CASSPTGLNEKLFF; CDR3 DNA: TGTGCCAGCAGCCCGACAGGGCTTAATGAAAAACTGTTTTTT
V gene: TRBV30; D gene: TRBD2; clone size: -; CDR3 length: 15; J gene: TRBJ2-2; CDR3 protein: CAREPGLGSTGELFF; CDR3 DNA: TGTGCCCGTGAACCGGGACTAGGGAGCACCGGGGAGCTGTTTTTT
V gene: TRBV11-3; D gene: -; clone size: once; CDR3 length: 15; J gene: TRBJ1-1; CDR3 protein: CASSLDPGPGTEAFF; CDR3 DNA: TGTGCCAGCAGCTTAGACCCGGGGCCGGGGACTGAAGCTTTCTTT
V gene: TRBV19; D gene: -; clone size: -; CDR3 length: 13; J gene: TRBJ1-3; CDR3 protein: CASSTRPGNTIYF; CDR3 DNA: TGTGCCAGTAGTACTCGACCTGGAAACACCATATATTTT
V gene: TRBV18; D gene: -; clone size: -; CDR3 length: 13; J gene: TRBJ2-7; CDR3 protein: CASSPGQVREQYF; CDR3 DNA: TGTGCCAGCTCACCGGGTCAGGTGCGGGAGCAGTACTTC